The next 14 T cell receptor beta chains were all read from a single sample in a study of T cell changes during pregnancy in multiple sclerosis. The table came from immunoSEQ multiplex PCR; TCRdb's copy has only in-frame clones and leaves some out. The sample lists 54,000 or so clones, 85% to 95% occurring once. Sequenced material: CD4+ T cells from peripheral blood mononuclear cells, taken before pregnancy. These receptors were collected from a female donor with multiple sclerosis, enrolled in a pregnancy study.

The V and J genes are TRBV10-2 and TRBJ2-1; 8 bases are shared with TRBD2. V lost 7 bases to trimming and J lost 0 bases; unmatched junction nucleotides: 8. Germline-derived CDR1 and CDR2 are WSHSY and SAAADI. This CDR3 spans 16 amino acids. In DNA form, the CDR3 reads TGCGCCAGCAAGGTGGGACGGGGGGGCTCCTACAATGAGCAGTTCTTC. Residues: CASKVGRGGSYNEQFF.

The gene calls are TRBV5-1 and TRBJ1-1, with 7 bases identical to TRBD1. The CDR3 loop spans 16 amino acids. Trimming at V came to 1 base and at J to 0 bases, leaving 6 bases not matched to a gene. The germline CDR1 and CDR2 sequences are SGHRS and YFSETQ. CDR3 region: CASSLHPTGMNTEAFF. The CDR3 bases are TGCGCCAGCAGCTTGCACCCGACAGGGATGAACACTGAAGCTTTCTTT.

J is TRBJ2-5 and V is TRBV18, with TRBD1 as a possible D gene (6 bases). V was clipped by 0 bases and J by 5 bases, with 19 bases between them. Germline assignment: CDR1 KGHSH and CDR2 LQKENI. The CDR3 spans 17 residues. CDR3 loop: CASSPPPWDTSLETQYF. CDR3 coding DNA: TGTGCCAGCTCACCACCGCCGTGGGACACATCTTTGGAGACCCAGTACTTC.

V and J are TRBV10-3 and TRBJ1-2, with D unresolved. The V end was cut by 4 bases, the J end by 8 bases, with 11 bases between. The CDR3 extends over 12 amino acids. Germline CDR1 and CDR2: ENHRY and SYGVKD. The CDR3 DNA reads TGTGCCATCAGTGCCCGCCCCGGGGGCTACACCTTC. It encodes CAISARPGGYTF.

This chain connects TRBV29-1 to TRBJ2-1; 11 bases are a match to TRBD1. With V trimmed by 5 bases and J by 5 bases, 5 bases remained unmatched. Germline CDR1 and CDR2: SQVTM and ANQGSEA. CDR3 length: 14 amino acids. This CDR3 reads CSVRDRGWDNEQFF. In DNA, the CDR3 is TGCAGCGTTCGGGACAGGGGGTGGGACAATGAGCAGTTCTTC.

The chain combines TRBV21-1 with TRBJ2-4; TRBD2, as called in the table, went unchecked against the DNA. TRBV21-1 is deemed a pseudogene. The CDR3 loop spans 18 amino acids. In DNA, the CDR3 is TGTGCCAGCAGGGAAAGGACTGGGACTAGCGGGAGGTATAGAGTTCAGTACTTC. This encodes CASRERTGTSGRYRVQYF.

This clone was observed a few times. The chain has TRBV25-1 and TRBJ1-1, with TRBD1 as a possible D gene (6 bases). CDR3 size: 13 residues. The V and J ends lost 3 bases and 7 bases respectively, with 12 bases between them. Germline V lookup: CDR1 MGHDK, CDR2 SYGVNS. CDR3 sequence (DNA): TGTGCCAGCAGTGAGGGACCACAGGGTGAAGCTTTCTTT. This encodes CASSEGPQGEAFF.

This clone was recorded once. This chain uses TRBV29-1 with TRBJ2-7; 11 nucleotides agree with TRBD2. Germline loops: CDR1 SQVTM, CDR2 ANQGSEA. Trimming took 5 bases from V and 0 from J; bases not matched to a gene: 6. CDR3 size: 15 residues. DNA for the CDR3: TGCAGCGTTACCCGGGGGACTAGCGGCTCCTACGAGCAGTACTTC. Translated: CSVTRGTSGSYEQYF.

The chain has TRBV7-2 and TRBJ2-7; the match to TRBD1 covers 10 bases. CDR1 and CDR2 (germline): SGHTA, FQGNSA. V was clipped by 3 bases and J by 5 bases; unmatched bases: 4. The CDR3 extends over 14 amino acids. CDR3 loop: CASSLDRGGNEQYF. The CDR3 DNA follows: TGTGCCAGCAGCTTGGACAGGGGGGGGAACGAGCAGTACTTC.

The chain has TRBV28 and TRBJ2-2; 7 nucleotides align to TRBD2. Germline assignment: CDR1 MDHEN and CDR2 SYDVKM. The CDR3 is 16 amino acids. V was clipped by 5 bases and J by 5 bases; unmatched bases: 11. The CDR3 region has the DNA TGTGCCAGCAGTCGTATGGCGGGAGTGGGTACCGGGGAGCTGTTTTTT. Amino acids: CASSRMAGVGTGELFF.

This clone was seen a single time. V usage is TRBV7-9 and J usage is TRBJ2-2; 14 bases are shared with TRBD2. With 9 bases clipped from V and 3 bases from J, the junction kept 15 bases outside the gene matches. This CDR3 is 19 amino acids long. Germline V CDR1 and CDR2: SEHNR, FQNEAQ (reference sequence). The CDR3 DNA reads as TGTGCCAGTCGGCGGGCGGGACTAGCGGGAGACCGAGACACCGGGGAGCTGTTTTTT. Amino acid sequence: CASRRAGLAGDRDTGELFF.

The chain employs TRBV5-1 and TRBJ2-7; TRBD2 aligns across 14 bases. The CDR3 contains 15 residues. Trimming removed 4 bases from V and 4 bases from J; junction bases left unmatched: 4. Germline V gene sequence: CDR1 SGHRS, CDR2 YFSETQ. CDR3 protein: CASSVGTSGGYEQYF. The CDR3 DNA sequence: TGCGCCAGCAGCGTCGGGACTAGCGGGGGTTACGAGCAGTACTTC.

This clone was seen once. This sequence joins TRBV5-1 and TRBJ1-2, with D tentatively TRBD1 (6 bases). Trimming cost V 2 bases and J 2 bases, with 10 bases left between them. The CDR3 loop spans 14 amino acids. Per the germline V gene, CDR1 is SGHRS and CDR2 is YFSETQ. The CDR3 nucleotides read TGCGCCAGCAGCTTCTCAGACAGGAACTATGGCTACACCTTC. It translates to CASSFSDRNYGYTF.

This clone was counted once. This rearrangement joins TRBV15 to TRBJ1-2; D remains unclear. This CDR3 spans 12 amino acids. V gave up 0 bases and J gave up 5 bases, with 4 bases separating them. The germline V gene encodes CDR1 LNHNV and CDR2 YYDKDF (reference sequence). The chain's CDR3 is CATSRDGYGYTF. The DNA for the CDR3 is TGTGCCACCAGCAGAGACGGGTATGGCTACACCTTC.